The source of this TCR beta chain is a study of blood T cell repertoires in COVID-19. Overall study: The samples span acute and convalescent COVID-19 from the United States, Italy and Spain. Sources were T cells, B-cell-depleted T cells, or PBMCs; the material itself was cDNA or gDNA.

Authors' methods: Amplified reference gene primers provided the basis for estimating nucleated cell counts. Sequencing was performed with immunoSEQ multiplex PCR; in TCRdb, only in-frame clones are kept and a portion is missing. The V and J calls and clone size were taken over from that table, and D and trimming were inferred from the DNA. Altogether 130,000 to 150,000 clones are present, approximately 85% being singletons, with the ten largest covering 8%. Patients of the Seattle cohort, enrolled during active infection, were followed longitudinally. The CDR3 is made up of 14 amino acids. Germline CDR1 DFQATT, CDR2 SNEGSKA (reference sequence). With 3 bases clipped from V and 13 bases from J, the junction kept 9 bases outside the gene matches. This clone was recorded once.

Sequencing was done on a sample of peripheral blood. The sequence came from a woman in her fifties or sixties with COVID-19, enrolled during active disease. The gene calls are TRBV20-1 and TRBJ2-1, with 13 bases lining up with TRBD2. CDR3 residues: CSASLLGLAGFQFF. The CDR3 DNA reads TGCAGTGCTAGTCTCCTGGGACTAGCGGGGTTCCAGTTCTTC.